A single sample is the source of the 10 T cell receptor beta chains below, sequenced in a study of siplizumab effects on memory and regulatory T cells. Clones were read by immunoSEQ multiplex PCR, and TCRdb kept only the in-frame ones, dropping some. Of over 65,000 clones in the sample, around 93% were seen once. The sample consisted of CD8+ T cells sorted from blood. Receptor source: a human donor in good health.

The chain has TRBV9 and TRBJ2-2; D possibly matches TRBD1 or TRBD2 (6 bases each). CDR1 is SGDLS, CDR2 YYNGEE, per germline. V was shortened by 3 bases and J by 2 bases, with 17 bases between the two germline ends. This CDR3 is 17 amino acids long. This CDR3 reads CASSERVEGVNTGELFF. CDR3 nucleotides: TGTGCCAGCAGCGAACGAGTGGAGGGGGTTAACACCGGGGAGCTGTTTTTT.

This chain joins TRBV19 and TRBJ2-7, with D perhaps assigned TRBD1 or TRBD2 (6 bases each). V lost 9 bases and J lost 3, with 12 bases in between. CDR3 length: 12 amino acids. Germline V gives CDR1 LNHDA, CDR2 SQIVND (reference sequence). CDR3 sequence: CASSGEDYEQYF. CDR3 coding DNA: TGTGCCAGCTCAGGGGAGGACTACGAGCAGTACTTC.

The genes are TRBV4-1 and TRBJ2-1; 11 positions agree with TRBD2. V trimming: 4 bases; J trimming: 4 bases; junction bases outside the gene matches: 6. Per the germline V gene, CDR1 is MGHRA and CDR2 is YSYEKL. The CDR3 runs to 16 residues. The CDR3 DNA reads TGCGCCAGCAGCCTTAGCGGGAGGGCTGGATACAATGAGCAGTTCTTC. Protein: CASSLSGRAGYNEQFF.

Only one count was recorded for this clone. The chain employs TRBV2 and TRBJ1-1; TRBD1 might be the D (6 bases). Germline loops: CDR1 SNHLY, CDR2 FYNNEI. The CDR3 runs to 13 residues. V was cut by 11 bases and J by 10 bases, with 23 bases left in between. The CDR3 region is CAVTEGGFSRAFF. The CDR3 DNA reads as TGTGCCGTCACCGAGGGGGGTTTTAGTCGAGCTTTCTTT.

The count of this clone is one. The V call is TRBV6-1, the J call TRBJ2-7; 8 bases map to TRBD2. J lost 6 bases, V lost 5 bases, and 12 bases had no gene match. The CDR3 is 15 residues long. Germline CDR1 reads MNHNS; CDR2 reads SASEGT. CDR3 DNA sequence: TGTGCCAGCAGTCCGCAGCGGGAGCTGGTCCGCGAGCAGTACTTC. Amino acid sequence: CASSPQRELVREQYF.

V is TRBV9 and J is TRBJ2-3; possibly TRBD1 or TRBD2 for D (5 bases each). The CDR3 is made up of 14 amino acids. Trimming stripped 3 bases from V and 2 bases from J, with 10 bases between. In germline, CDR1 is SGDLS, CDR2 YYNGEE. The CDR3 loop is CASSEEGTTDTQYF. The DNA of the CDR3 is TGTGCCAGCAGCGAAGAAGGGACCACAGATACGCAGTATTTT.

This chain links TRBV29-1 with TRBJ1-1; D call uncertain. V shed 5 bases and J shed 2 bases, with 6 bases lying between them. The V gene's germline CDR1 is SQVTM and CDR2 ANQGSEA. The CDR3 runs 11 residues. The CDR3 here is CSVWPNTEAFF. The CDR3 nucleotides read TGCAGCGTTTGGCCAAACACTGAAGCTTTCTTT.

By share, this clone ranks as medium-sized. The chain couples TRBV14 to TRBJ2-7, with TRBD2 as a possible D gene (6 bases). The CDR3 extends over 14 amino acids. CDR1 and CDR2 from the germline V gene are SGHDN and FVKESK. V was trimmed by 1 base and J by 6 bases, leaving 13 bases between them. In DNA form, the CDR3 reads TGTGCCAGCAGCCAAGTAAGGACTAATGGCGAGCAGTACTTC. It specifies CASSQVRTNGEQYF.

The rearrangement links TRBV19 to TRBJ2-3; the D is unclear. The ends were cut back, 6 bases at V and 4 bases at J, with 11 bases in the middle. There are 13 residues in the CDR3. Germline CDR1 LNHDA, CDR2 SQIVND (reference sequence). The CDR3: CASSHVYPDTQYF. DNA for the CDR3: TGTGCCAGTAGCCACGTCTATCCAGATACGCAGTATTTT. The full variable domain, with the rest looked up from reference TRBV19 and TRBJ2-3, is DGGITQSPKYLFRKEGQNVTLSCEQNLNHDAMYWYRQDPGQGLRLIYYSQIVNDFQKGDIAEGYSVSREKKESFPLTVTSAQKNPTAFYLCASSHVYPDTQYFGPGTRLTVL.

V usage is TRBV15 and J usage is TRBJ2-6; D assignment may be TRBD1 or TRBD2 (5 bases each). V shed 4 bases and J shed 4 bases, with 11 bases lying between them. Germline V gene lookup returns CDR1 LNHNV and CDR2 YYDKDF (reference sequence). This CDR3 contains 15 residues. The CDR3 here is CATSTSRDGANVLTF. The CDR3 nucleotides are TGTGCCACCAGCACGTCTCGGGACGGGGCCAACGTCCTGACTTTC.